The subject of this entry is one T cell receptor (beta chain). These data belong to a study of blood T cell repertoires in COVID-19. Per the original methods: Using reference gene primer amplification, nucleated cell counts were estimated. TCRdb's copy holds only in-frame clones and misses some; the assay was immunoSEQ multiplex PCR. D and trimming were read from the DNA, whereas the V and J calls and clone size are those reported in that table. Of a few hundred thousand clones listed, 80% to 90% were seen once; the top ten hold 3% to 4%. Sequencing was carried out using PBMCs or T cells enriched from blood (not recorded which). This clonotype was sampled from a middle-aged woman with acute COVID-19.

The CDR3 DNA reads as TGTGCCAGCAGCATCGGAACTAGTTTATACAATGAGCAGTTCTTC. This encodes CASSIGTSLYNEQFF. V and J are TRBV11-2 and TRBJ2-1, with D perhaps TRBD2 (5 bases). The germline CDR1 and CDR2 sequences are SGHAT and FQNNGV. The CDR3 is 15 amino acids. V lost 5 bases to trimming and J lost 4 bases, with 15 bases between them.